This T cell receptor (beta chain) is drawn from a study of T-cell memory formation after mild COVID-19. Study findings and constraints: Memory cells collected pre-infection included some clones that later responded, suggesting cross-reactive memory joined.

V was pared by 0 bases and J by 4 bases, with 4 bases between. From germline, CDR1 is MNHEY and CDR2 SVGEGT. The CDR3 spans 13 residues. 5'RACE primed from the constant segment yielded TCR alpha and TCR beta cDNA libraries bearing sample barcodes and UMIs. TCRdb reprocessed the 5' RACE reads with MiXCR, giving one entry per CDR3 protein. The data show some 450,000 distinct CDR3 sequences, around 19% seen once. The sample holds a few counts of this clonotype. Its antigen is unknown. This sequence was found in an adult woman who had mild COVID-19 (a few samples of this study predate the infection). Cell type and time point are not known. The genes are TRBV6-2 or TRBV6-3 and TRBJ2-1; D is unclear. The sample was PBMCs or a T cell subset sorted from them (not recorded which). CDR3 sequence: CASSYSRYNEQFF. CDR3 bases: TGTGCCAGCAGTTACTCGCGGTACAATGAGCAGTTCTTC.